The present T cell receptor beta chain was sequenced within a study of graft-versus-host responses after intestinal transplantation. Overall study context: Each recipient received anti-thymocyte globulin induction, then tacrolimus and steroids for approximately 3 years.

Study results and limitations: Detected in recipient marrow were GvH clones, some of which were first observed in ileum or blood.

Concerning this clone itself: Its antigen is not identified.

Trimming took 4 bases from V and 4 from J, leaving 13 bases between them. The CDR3 is made up of 14 amino acids. Germline V CDR1 and CDR2: ENHRY, SYGVKD. TCRdb's copy holds only in-frame clones and misses some; the assay was immunoSEQ multiplex PCR. The sample includes around 100,000 clones, around nine tenths of them seen just once. The specimen comprised unstimulated CD4+ T cells sorted from spleen or lymph node cells, sampled before transplant. This clonotype originated in a human donor who was the organ donor for an intestinal transplant. The J gene is TRBJ1-2, the V gene TRBV10-3, with D possibly TRBD1 on 5 matching bases. Here the CDR3 reads CAISAQGRTYGYTF. CDR3 sequence (DNA): TGTGCCATCAGTGCGCAGGGACGGACCTATGGCTACACCTTC.